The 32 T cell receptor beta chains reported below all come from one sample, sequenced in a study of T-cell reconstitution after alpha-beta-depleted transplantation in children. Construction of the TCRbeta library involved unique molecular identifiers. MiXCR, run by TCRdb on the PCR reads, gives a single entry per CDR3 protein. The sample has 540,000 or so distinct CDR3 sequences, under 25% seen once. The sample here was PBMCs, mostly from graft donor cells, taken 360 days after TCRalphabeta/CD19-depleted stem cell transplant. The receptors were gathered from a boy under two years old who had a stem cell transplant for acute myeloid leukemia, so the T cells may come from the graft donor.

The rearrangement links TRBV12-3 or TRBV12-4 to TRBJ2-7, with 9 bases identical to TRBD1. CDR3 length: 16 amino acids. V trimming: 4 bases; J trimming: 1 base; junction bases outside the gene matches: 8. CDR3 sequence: CASSSTLGTGSYEQYF. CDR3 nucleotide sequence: TGTGCCAGCAGTTCTACGCTCGGGACAGGGTCCTACGAGCAGTACTTC.

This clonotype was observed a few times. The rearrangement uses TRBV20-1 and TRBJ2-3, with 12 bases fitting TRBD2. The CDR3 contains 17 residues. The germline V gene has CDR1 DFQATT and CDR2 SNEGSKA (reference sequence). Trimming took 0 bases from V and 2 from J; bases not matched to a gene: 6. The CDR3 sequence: CSARDRGTSGHTDTQYF. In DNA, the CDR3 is TGCAGTGCTAGAGATCGGGGGACTAGCGGGCACACAGATACGCAGTATTTT.

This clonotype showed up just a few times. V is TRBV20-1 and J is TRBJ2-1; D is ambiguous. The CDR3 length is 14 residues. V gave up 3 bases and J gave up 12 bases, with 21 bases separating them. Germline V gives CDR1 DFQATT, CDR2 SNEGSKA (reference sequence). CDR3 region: CSASEPSGSMGQFF. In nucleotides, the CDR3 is TGCAGTGCTAGTGAGCCTTCGGGCTCAATGGGGCAGTTCTTC.

This CDR3 reads CACTSMNTEAFF. CDR3 coding DNA: TGTGCCTGTACCAGTATGAACACTGAAGCTTTCTTT. V gene TRBV28 combines with J gene TRBJ1-1; no firm D call. Per the germline V gene, CDR1 is MDHEN and CDR2 is SYDVKM. The CDR3 runs to 12 residues. The V gene lost 11 bases and the J gene lost 0 bases, with 10 bases spanning the gap.

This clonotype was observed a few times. CDR3 protein: CASSLVRGAGTDTQYF. In DNA form, the CDR3 reads TGTGCCAGCAGCTTAGTTCGAGGGGCCGGCACAGATACGCAGTATTTT. This sequence joins TRBV7-9 and TRBJ2-3; D may correspond to TRBD1 or TRBD2 (5 bases each). Germline values: CDR1 SEHNR, CDR2 FQNEAQ (reference sequence). V lost 1 base and J lost 1, with 12 bases in between. This CDR3 region has 16 residues.

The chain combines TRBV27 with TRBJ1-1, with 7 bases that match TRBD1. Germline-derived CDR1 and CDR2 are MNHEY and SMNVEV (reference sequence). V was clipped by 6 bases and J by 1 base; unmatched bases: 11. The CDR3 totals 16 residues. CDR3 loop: CASRPHPGTENTEAFF. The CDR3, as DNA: TGTGCCAGCAGGCCTCACCCCGGGACAGAGAACACTGAAGCTTTCTTT.

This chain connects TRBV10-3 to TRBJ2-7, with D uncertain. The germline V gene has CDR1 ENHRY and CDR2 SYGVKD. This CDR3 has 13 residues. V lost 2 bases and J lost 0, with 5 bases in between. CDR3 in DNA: TGTGCCATCAGTGAGGATCCCTCCTACGAGCAGTACTTC. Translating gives CAISEDPSYEQYF.

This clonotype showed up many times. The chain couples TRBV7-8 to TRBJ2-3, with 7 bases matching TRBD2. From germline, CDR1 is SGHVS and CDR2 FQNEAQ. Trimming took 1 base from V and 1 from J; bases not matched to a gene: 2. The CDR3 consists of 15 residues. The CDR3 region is CASSLVTSGTDTQYF. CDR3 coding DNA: TGTGCCAGCAGCTTAGTCACTAGCGGCACAGATACGCAGTATTTT. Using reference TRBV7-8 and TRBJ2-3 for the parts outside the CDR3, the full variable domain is GAGVSQSPRYKVAKRGQDVALRCDPISGHVSLFWYQQALGQGPEFLTYFQNEAQLDKSGLPSDRFFAERPEGSVSTLKIQRTQQEDSAVYLCASSLVTSGTDTQYFGPGTRLTVL.

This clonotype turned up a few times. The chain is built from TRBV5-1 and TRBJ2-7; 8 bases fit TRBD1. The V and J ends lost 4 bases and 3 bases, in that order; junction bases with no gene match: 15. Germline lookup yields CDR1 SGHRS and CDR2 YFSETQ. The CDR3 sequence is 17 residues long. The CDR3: CASSGDPTGQALYEQYF. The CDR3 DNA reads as TGCGCCAGCAGCGGTGACCCGACGGGACAGGCACTCTACGAGCAGTACTTC.

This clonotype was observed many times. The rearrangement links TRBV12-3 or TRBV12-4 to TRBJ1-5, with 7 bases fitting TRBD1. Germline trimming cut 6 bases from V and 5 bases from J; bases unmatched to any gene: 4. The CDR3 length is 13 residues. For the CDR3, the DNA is TGTGCCAGCAGCTACAGGGGAGATCAGCCCCAGCATTTT. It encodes CASSYRGDQPQHF.

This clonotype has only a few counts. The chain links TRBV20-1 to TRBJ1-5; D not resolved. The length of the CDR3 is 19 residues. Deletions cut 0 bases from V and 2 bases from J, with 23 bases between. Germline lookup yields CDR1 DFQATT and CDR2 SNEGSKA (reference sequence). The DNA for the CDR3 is TGCAGTGCTAGAGATGGCAATCCGGGGAGTATGTACGGCAATCAGCCCCAGCATTTT. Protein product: CSARDGNPGSMYGNQPQHF.

The CDR3 loop is CASGPGRTQDSQYV. As DNA, the CDR3 is TGTGCCAGCGGCCCTGGGCGGACCCAAGATTCACAGTACGTC. The rearrangement uses TRBV4-2 and TRBJ2-7; D is unclear. Germline loops: CDR1 LGHNA, CDR2 YNFKEQ. V was clipped by 8 bases and J by 10 bases, with 24 bases between them. The CDR3 extends over 14 amino acids.

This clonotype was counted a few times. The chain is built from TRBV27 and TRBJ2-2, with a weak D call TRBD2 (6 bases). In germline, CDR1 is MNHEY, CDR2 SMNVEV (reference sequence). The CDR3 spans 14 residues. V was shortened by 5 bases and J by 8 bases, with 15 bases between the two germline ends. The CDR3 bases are TGTGCCAGCAGTACCGGGACTTCGAAGGGGGAGCTGTTTTTT. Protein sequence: CASSTGTSKGELFF.

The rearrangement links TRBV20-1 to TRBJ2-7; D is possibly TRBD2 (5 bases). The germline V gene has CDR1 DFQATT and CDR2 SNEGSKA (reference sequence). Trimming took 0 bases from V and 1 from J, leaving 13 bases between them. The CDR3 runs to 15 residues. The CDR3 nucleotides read TGCAGTGCTAGAGAGGAAGGTACGGGGTCCTACGAGCAGTACTTC. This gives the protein CSAREEGTGSYEQYF.

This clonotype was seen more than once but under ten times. This CDR3 reads CASSLTPGTITYEQYF. The CDR3 DNA reads as TGTGCCAGCAGTTTGACCCCCGGGACTATCACGTACGAGCAGTACTTC. This chain joins TRBV27 and TRBJ2-7, with TRBD2 matching over 7 bases. The CDR3 loop spans 16 amino acids. Looked up from germline, CDR1 is MNHEY and CDR2 is SMNVEV (reference sequence). With V trimmed by 3 bases and J by 4 bases, 12 bases remained unmatched.

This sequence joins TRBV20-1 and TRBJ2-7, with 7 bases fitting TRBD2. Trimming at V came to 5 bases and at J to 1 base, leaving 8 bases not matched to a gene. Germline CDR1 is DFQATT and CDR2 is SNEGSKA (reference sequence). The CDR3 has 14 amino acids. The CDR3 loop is CSAHRAGISYEQYF. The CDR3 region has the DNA TGCAGTGCTCACCGAGCGGGAATTTCCTACGAGCAGTACTTC.

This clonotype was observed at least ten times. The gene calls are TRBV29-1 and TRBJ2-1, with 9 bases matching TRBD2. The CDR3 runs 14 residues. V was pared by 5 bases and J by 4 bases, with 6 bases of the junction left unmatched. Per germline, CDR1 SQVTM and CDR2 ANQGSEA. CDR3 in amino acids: CSVSPSGDYNEQFF. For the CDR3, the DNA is TGCAGCGTTAGTCCTAGCGGGGATTACAATGAGCAGTTCTTC.

CDR3 protein: CSARAETGAGELFF. The CDR3 DNA follows: TGCAGTGCTAGAGCGGAGACAGGAGCCGGGGAGCTGTTTTTT. This chain connects TRBV20-1 to TRBJ2-2; possibly TRBD1 for D (6 bases). The germline CDR1 and CDR2 sequences are DFQATT and SNEGSKA (reference sequence). V shed 1 base and J shed 6 bases, with 12 bases lying between them. The CDR3 has 14 amino acids.

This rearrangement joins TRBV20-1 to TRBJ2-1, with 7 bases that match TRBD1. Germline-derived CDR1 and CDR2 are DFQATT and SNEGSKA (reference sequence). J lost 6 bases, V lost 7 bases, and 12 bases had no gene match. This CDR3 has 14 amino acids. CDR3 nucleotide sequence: TGCAGTGATCACGACAGGGAAACACTCAATGAGCAGTTCTTC. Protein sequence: CSDHDRETLNEQFF.

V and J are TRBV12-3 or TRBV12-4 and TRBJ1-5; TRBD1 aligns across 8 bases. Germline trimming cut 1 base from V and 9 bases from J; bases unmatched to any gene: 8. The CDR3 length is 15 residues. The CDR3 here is CASSLETGAFRPQHF. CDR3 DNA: TGTGCCAGCAGTTTAGAGACAGGGGCCTTCCGGCCCCAGCATTTT.

This chain's CDR3 is CASSVMTGGAYNEQFF. CDR3 nucleotides: TGTGCCAGCAGCGTAATGACAGGGGGCGCCTACAATGAGCAGTTCTTC. J is TRBJ2-1 and V is TRBV9; the match to TRBD1 covers 10 bases. Germline-derived CDR1 and CDR2 are SGDLS and YYNGEE. The V segment lost 1 base and the J segment 2 bases; nucleotides outside the gene matches: 3. The CDR3 runs to 16 residues.

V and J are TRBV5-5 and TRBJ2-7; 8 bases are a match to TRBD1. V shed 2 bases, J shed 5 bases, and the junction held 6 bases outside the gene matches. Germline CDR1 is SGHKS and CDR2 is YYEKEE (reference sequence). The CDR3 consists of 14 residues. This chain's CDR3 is CASSFVLDRDEQYV. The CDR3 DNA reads TGTGCCAGCAGCTTCGTGCTGGACAGGGACGAGCAGTACGTC.

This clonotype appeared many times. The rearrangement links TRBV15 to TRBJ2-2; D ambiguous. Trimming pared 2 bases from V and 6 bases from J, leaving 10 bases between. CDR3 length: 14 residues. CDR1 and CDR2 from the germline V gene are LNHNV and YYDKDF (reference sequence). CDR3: CATSRPGGPGELFF. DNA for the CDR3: TGTGCCACCAGCAGACCCGGCGGACCCGGGGAGCTGTTTTTT.

DNA of the CDR3: TGCAGCGTTGAAGCCAGACTGTACCAAGAGACCCAGTACTTC. Its protein is CSVEARLYQETQYF. This rearrangement joins TRBV29-1 to TRBJ2-5; D unclear. The CDR3 is 14 amino acids. Looked up from germline, CDR1 is SQVTM and CDR2 is ANQGSEA. Between the trimmed V and J ends, which lost 1 base and 0 bases, there was a span of 9 bases. Looking up the rest from reference TRBV29-1 and TRBJ2-5 gives the full variable domain: SAVISQKPSRDICQRGTSLTIQCQVDSQVTMMFWYRQQPGQSLTLIATANQGSEATYESGFVIDKFPISRPNLTFSTLTVSNMSPEDSSIYLCSVEARLYQETQYFGPGTRLLVL.

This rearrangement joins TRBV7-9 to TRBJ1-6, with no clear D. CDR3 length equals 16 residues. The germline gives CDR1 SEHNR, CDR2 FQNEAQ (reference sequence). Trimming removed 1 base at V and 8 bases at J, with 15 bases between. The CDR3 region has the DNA TGTGCCAGCAGCTTAGACCGAACTGACGGGGATTCACCCCTCCACTTT. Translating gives CASSLDRTDGDSPLHF.

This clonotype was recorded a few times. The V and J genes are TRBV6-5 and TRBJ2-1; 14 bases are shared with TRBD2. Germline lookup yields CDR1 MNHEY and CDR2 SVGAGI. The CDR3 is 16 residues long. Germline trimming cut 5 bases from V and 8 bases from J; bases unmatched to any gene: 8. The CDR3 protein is CASSLLTSGGAHEQFF. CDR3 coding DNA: TGTGCCAGCAGTCTCTTGACTAGCGGGGGGGCGCATGAGCAGTTCTTC.

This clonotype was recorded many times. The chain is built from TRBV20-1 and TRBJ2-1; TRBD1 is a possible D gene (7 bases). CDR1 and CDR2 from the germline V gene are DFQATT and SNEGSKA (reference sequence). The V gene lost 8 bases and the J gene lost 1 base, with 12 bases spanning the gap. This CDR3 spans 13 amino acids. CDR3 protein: CSSGGKSYNEQFF. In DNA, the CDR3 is TGCAGTTCAGGGGGGAAGTCCTACAATGAGCAGTTCTTC.

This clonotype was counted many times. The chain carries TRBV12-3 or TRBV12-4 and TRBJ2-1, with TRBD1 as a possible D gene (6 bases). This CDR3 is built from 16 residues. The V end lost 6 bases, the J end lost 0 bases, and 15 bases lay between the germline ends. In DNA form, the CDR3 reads TGTGCCAGCAGACCCCCAGGGGAAGGCTCCTACAATGAGCAGTTCTTC. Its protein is CASRPPGEGSYNEQFF.

The CDR3 loop reads CATRAPRDNYEQYV. CDR3 nucleotide sequence: TGTGCCACCAGGGCACCCCGGGACAACTACGAGCAGTACGTC. The rearrangement links TRBV24-1 to TRBJ2-7; possibly TRBD1 for D (6 bases). Trimming took off 7 bases at V and 3 bases at J, with 15 bases between the two ends. The CDR3 sequence is 14 residues long. Germline V gene lookup returns CDR1 KGHDR and CDR2 SFDVKD.

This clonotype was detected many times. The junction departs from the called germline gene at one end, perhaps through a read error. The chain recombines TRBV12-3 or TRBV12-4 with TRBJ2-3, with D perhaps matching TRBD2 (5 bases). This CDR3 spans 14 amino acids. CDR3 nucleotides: TGTGCCAGCAGTTTATGGGCTAGCAGAGATACGCAGTATTTT. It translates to CASSLWASRDTQYF.

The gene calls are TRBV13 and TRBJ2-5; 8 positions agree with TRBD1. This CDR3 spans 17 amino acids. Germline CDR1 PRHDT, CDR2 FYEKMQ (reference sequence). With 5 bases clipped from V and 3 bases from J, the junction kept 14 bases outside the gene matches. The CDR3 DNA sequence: TGTGCCAGCAGCCGTTGGGGGACAGGTCGCGAGGAAGAGACCCAGTACTTC. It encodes CASSRWGTGREEETQYF.

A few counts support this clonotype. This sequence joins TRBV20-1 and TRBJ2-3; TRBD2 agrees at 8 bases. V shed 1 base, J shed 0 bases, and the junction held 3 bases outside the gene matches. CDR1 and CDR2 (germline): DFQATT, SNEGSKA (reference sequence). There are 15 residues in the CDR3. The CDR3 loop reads CSARAGGGSTDTQYF. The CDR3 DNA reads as TGCAGTGCTAGAGCTGGCGGGGGGAGCACAGATACGCAGTATTTT.